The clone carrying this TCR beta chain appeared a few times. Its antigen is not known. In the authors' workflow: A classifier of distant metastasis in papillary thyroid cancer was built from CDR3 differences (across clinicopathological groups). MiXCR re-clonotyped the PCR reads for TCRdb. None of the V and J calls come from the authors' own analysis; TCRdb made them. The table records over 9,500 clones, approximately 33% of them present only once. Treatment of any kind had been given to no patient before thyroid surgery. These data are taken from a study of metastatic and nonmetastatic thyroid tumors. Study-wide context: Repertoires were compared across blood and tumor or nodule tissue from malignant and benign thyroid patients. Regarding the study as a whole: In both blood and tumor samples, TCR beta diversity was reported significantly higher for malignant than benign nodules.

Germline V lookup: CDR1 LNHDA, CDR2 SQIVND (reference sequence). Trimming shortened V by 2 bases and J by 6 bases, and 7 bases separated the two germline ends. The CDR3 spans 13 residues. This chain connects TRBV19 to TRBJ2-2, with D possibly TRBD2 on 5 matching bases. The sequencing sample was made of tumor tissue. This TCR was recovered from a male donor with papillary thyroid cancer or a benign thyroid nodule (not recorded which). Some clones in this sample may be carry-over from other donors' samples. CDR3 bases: TGTGCCAGTAGTATACGGCGGGCCGGGGAGCTGTTTTTT. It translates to CASSIRRAGELFF.